This T cell receptor beta chain emerged from a study of blood T cell repertoires in COVID-19. Method: immunoSEQ multiplex PCR; TCRdb's copy keeps in-frame clones and lacks some. The repertoire holds roughly 200,000 clones, with around 86% as singletons. The sequencing input was PBMCs or T cells enriched from blood (not recorded which). The receptor was derived from a man aged 40-49 years with acute COVID-19.

CDR3 bases: TGTGCCACCAGTGATTTGCAACCCAGGGGGGAGACCCAGTACTTC. Residues: CATSDLQPRGETQYF. The chain has TRBV24-1 and TRBJ2-5, with 7 bases fitting TRBD1. J was trimmed by 5 bases and V by 0 bases; bases with no gene match: 5. CDR1 is KGHDR, CDR2 SFDVKD, per germline. The CDR3 runs to 15 residues.